This TCR beta chain was obtained from a study of shared clonotypes between healthy human individuals. Study outcomes and limitations: Sampling covered nothing but blood. Tissue TCR repertoires likely differ from those found in blood.

The protocol was immunoSEQ multiplex PCR, while the TCRdb copy is restricted to in-frame clones and leaves out a portion. This table has about 92,000 clones, almost 70% appearing once. From germline, CDR1 is SGHVS and CDR2 FQNEAQ. V lost 2 bases, J lost 0 bases, and 11 bases lay in between. The CDR3 length is 15 residues. Points on this clone: Its antigen is unidentified.

This clonotype originated in a man aged 30 to 45 in good health. The gene calls are TRBV7-8 and TRBJ2-7; D is unclear. Input material: memory CD8+ T cells sorted from blood. Noted subset: CD45RO+ cells pooled with CCR7-negative TemRA cells. The CDR3 loop reads CASSLRARDSYEQYF. The CDR3 region has the DNA TGTGCCAGCAGCTTAAGGGCAAGGGACTCCTACGAGCAGTACTTC.